This T cell receptor beta chain originates from a study of blood T cell repertoires in COVID-19. About the research overall: Acute and convalescent COVID-19 samples came from the United States, Italy and Spain.

CDR1 and CDR2 (germline): MDHEN, SYDVKM. V was clipped by 2 bases and J by 1 base, with 3 bases between them. The CDR3 is made up of 12 amino acids. This clone was detected only once. The same CDR3 also results from other DNA sequences found in this sample. Authors' processing steps: Cell counts per sample came from amplifying reference gene primers. The assay was immunoSEQ multiplex PCR, and TCRdb's table has in-frame clones only and misses some. V and J calls and clone size are as listed in that table; D and trimming were resolved from the DNA. The sample includes hundreds of thousands of clones, roughly four fifths of them seen just once.

V is TRBV28 and J is TRBJ2-7, with D unresolved. The sequencing input was peripheral blood. The clonotype originates from a woman aged 70 to 79 with acute or convalescent COVID-19. The DNA for the CDR3 is TGTGCCAGCAGTTTACAGTCCTACGAGCAGTACTTC. Translating gives CASSLQSYEQYF.